The 29 T cell receptor beta chains below were found in one sample sequenced in a study of blood T cell repertoires in COVID-19 (dated by TCRdb to 2020 to 2022). Library generation was performed with the immunoSEQ multiplex PCR assay. The immuneACCESS repertoire file appears here via TCRdb, limited to in-frame rearrangements. These files lack a portion of the clones; in checked studies, under half of the deficit traces to unresolved V genes, and the cause of the others is not known. This sample has 110,000 to 150,000 clones in its table, and about 89% of those were observed once. Around 11% of the sample is in the top ten clones. The sequenced sample consisted of PBMCs or T cells enriched from blood (not recorded which). Source of these receptors: a man between 60 and 75 years old who had recovered from COVID-19.

The V gene is TRBV27, the J gene TRBJ2-3; a weak D match, TRBD2 (5 bases). Trimming removed 4 bases from V and 3 bases from J, with 11 bases in between. This CDR3 has 14 residues. CDR1 and CDR2 from the germline V gene are MNHEY and SMNVEV (reference sequence). The CDR3 DNA is TGTGCCAGCAGTTGGGGAACTAGAACAGATACGCAGTATTTT. It codes for CASSWGTRTDTQYF.

The chain recombines TRBV15 with TRBJ1-2; no clear D. The CDR3 has 15 residues. Germline V gene lookup returns CDR1 LNHNV and CDR2 YYDKDF (reference sequence). The V gene lost 1 base and the J gene lost 5 bases, with 14 bases spanning the gap. CDR3 amino acids: CATSRASEGGYGYTF. The DNA for the CDR3 is TGTGCCACCAGCAGAGCTAGTGAGGGAGGGTATGGCTACACCTTC.

This rearrangement joins TRBV2 to TRBJ2-1; D might be TRBD1 (6 bases). Germline V CDR1 and CDR2: SNHLY, FYNNEI. Trimming shortened V by 7 bases and J by 3 bases, and 10 bases separated the two germline ends. The CDR3 length is 13 residues. The CDR3 spells CASTRGSYNEQFF. The CDR3 nucleotides are TGTGCCAGCACGAGGGGGAGCTACAATGAGCAGTTCTTC.

This clone was seen a single time. The gene calls are TRBV15 and TRBJ2-3, with a weak D call TRBD1 (6 bases). Germline assignment: CDR1 LNHNV and CDR2 YYDKDF (reference sequence). This CDR3 spans 15 amino acids. The germline V and J ends were trimmed by 6 bases and 2 bases, with 15 bases remaining between them. CDR3 residues: CATSPTGTPTDTQYF. The CDR3, as DNA: TGTGCCACCAGTCCTACAGGGACCCCCACAGATACGCAGTATTTT.

The J gene is TRBJ2-7, the V gene TRBV11-2; D ambiguous. Trimming cost V 4 bases and J 2 bases, with 3 bases left between them. CDR1 is SGHAT, CDR2 FQNNGV, per germline. CDR3 size: 11 residues. CDR3 DNA: TGTGCCAGCAGCTCTCCCTACGAGCAGTACTTC. Residues: CASSSPYEQYF.

The rearrangement links TRBV5-1 to TRBJ1-1; TRBD1 agrees at 7 bases. With V trimmed by 4 bases and J by 6 bases, 18 bases remained unmatched. The CDR3 covers 17 residues. Germline CDR1 is SGHRS and CDR2 is YFSETQ. The CDR3 protein is CASSRTTLTGPVAEAFF. In nucleotides, the CDR3 is TGCGCCAGCAGCAGGACGACCCTGACAGGGCCGGTCGCTGAAGCTTTCTTT.

This chain uses TRBV19 with TRBJ1-3, with a weak D call TRBD1 (5 bases). Trimming stripped 7 bases from V and 0 bases from J, with 16 bases between. Germline lookup yields CDR1 LNHDA and CDR2 SQIVND (reference sequence). The CDR3 has 16 residues. CDR3 amino acids: CASIPRQLNSGNTIYF. The CDR3 DNA reads TGTGCCAGTATCCCCAGACAGTTGAACTCTGGAAACACCATATATTTT.

In its sample, this clone was seen a few times. The chain is built from TRBV7-9 and TRBJ2-1; TRBD2 is a possible D gene (6 bases). CDR1 is SEHNR and CDR2 is FQNEAQ in the germline V gene (reference sequence). V lost 5 bases and J 7 bases, leaving 12 bases between the germline ends. This CDR3 has 13 amino acids. The chain's CDR3 is CASSGSSGNEQFF. The CDR3 nucleotides are TGTGCCAGCAGCGGGTCCAGCGGGAATGAGCAGTTCTTC.

The chain joins TRBV28 to TRBJ1-3; D is unresolved. CDR1 MDHEN and CDR2 SYDVKM come from the germline V gene. This CDR3 has 14 residues. V shed 2 bases and J shed 2 bases, with 7 bases lying between them. The DNA for the CDR3 is TGTGCCAGCAGTTTACTTGGGCCTGGAAACACCATATATTTT. It translates to CASSLLGPGNTIYF.

This clone came up once. This chain uses TRBV2 with TRBJ2-7, with D perhaps matching TRBD2 (6 bases). CDR1 is SNHLY and CDR2 is FYNNEI in the germline V gene. This CDR3 is built from 13 residues. Trimming shortened V by 7 bases and J by 0 bases, and 10 bases separated the two germline ends. The CDR3, as DNA: TGTGCCAGCACGGGGGACCACTCCTACGAGCAGTACTTC. This encodes CASTGDHSYEQYF.

This clone was picked up a small number of times. J is TRBJ1-1 and V is TRBV13; 7 bases are shared with TRBD1. Germline trimming cut 5 bases from V and 1 base from J; bases unmatched to any gene: 4. CDR1 is PRHDT, CDR2 FYEKMQ, per germline (reference sequence). The CDR3 totals 14 residues. The CDR3 sequence: CASSTRTGNTEAFF. CDR3 nucleotide sequence: TGTGCCAGCAGCACGAGGACAGGGAACACTGAAGCTTTCTTT.

The V gene is TRBV7-6, the J gene TRBJ1-1; possible D gene TRBD1, 5 bases. In germline, CDR1 is SGHVS, CDR2 FNYEAQ. Trimming removed 5 bases at V and 1 base at J, with 11 bases between. The CDR3 spans 14 residues. For the CDR3, the DNA is TGTGCCAGCAGCGGACGGGGGGGGAACACTGAAGCTTTCTTT. Protein: CASSGRGGNTEAFF.

The chain couples TRBV5-1 to TRBJ1-6; TRBD1 is a possible D gene (6 bases). The V and J ends lost 4 bases and 7 bases respectively, with 15 bases between them. Germline lookup yields CDR1 SGHRS and CDR2 YFSETQ. The CDR3 consists of 15 residues. This CDR3 is CASSTVDSTNSPLHF. DNA of the CDR3: TGCGCCAGCAGCACCGTGGACAGTACGAATTCACCCCTCCACTTT.

The rearrangement links TRBV5-4 to TRBJ2-2; 9 nucleotides align to TRBD2. V gave up 4 bases and J gave up 1 base; unmatched junction bases: 8. Germline V gene lookup returns CDR1 SGHNT and CDR2 YYREEE (reference sequence). The CDR3 is 17 amino acids. CDR3 coding DNA: TGTGCCAGCAGCCCGACTAGCGGAGCGGAGAACACCGGGGAGCTGTTTTTT. It encodes CASSPTSGAENTGELFF.

V usage is TRBV29-1 and J usage is TRBJ1-1; D remains ambiguous. The CDR3 totals 10 residues. Trimming pared 6 bases from V and 10 bases from J, leaving 12 bases between. The germline CDR1 and CDR2 sequences are SQVTM and ANQGSEA. The CDR3 spells CSVGHTGAFF. The DNA for the CDR3 is TGCAGCGTGGGCCACACGGGAGCTTTCTTT.

The CDR3 spells CASSLDFRQGGYTF. CDR3 in DNA: TGTGCCAGCAGCTTAGATTTCCGCCAGGGTGGCTACACCTTC. The chain joins TRBV11-2 to TRBJ1-2, with a possible D match to TRBD1 (5 bases). Germline CDR1 and CDR2: SGHAT and FQNNGV. CDR3 length: 14 amino acids. Trimming pared 0 bases from V and 7 bases from J, leaving 12 bases between.

This clone was counted only a few times. V and J are TRBV7-8 and TRBJ1-3, with a possible D match to TRBD1 (5 bases). Germline assignment: CDR1 SGHVS and CDR2 FQNEAQ. CDR3 length: 15 amino acids. The V end was cut by 0 bases, the J end by 2 bases, with 8 bases between. The CDR3 DNA follows: TGTGCCAGCAGCTTAGCGATGGGGCCTGGAAACACCATATATTTT. Translated: CASSLAMGPGNTIYF.

This chain uses TRBV4-2 with TRBJ2-2; 12 bases line up with TRBD2. Germline V gene lookup returns CDR1 LGHNA and CDR2 YNFKEQ. V shed 1 base and J 4 bases; nucleotides not matched to a gene: 1. This CDR3 is built from 16 residues. DNA of the CDR3: TGTGCCAGCAGCCAAGGGACTAGCGGGGCCACCGGGGAGCTGTTTTTT. Protein: CASSQGTSGATGELFF.

The genes are TRBV28 and TRBJ2-1, with 7 bases aligning to TRBD1. After removal of 9 bases from V and 9 bases from J, the junction contained 8 bases not matched to a gene. The CDR3 sequence is 12 residues long. Germline CDR1 is MDHEN and CDR2 is SYDVKM. CDR3 coding DNA: TGTGCCAGTAGACAGGGTAGTGGTGAGCAGTTCTTC. This encodes CASRQGSGEQFF.

This sequence joins TRBV15 and TRBJ2-2; D is possibly TRBD1 (5 bases). There are 13 residues in the CDR3. Germline V gene sequence: CDR1 LNHNV, CDR2 YYDKDF (reference sequence). With 0 bases removed from V and 10 bases from J, the gap between germline ends came to 9 bases. This chain's CDR3 is CATSRDRGEELFF. CDR3 bases: TGTGCCACCAGCAGAGATAGGGGTGAGGAGCTGTTTTTT. The entire variable domain, with the rest obtained from reference TRBV15 and TRBJ2-2, is as follows: DAMVIQNPRYQVTQFGKPVTLSCSQTLNHNVMYWYQQKSSQAPKLLFHYYDKDFNNEADTPDNFQSRRPNTSFCFLDIRSPGLGDTAMYLCATSRDRGEELFFGEGSRLTVL.

The chain combines TRBV6-6 with TRBJ1-5; D is unclear. The CDR3 extends over 15 amino acids. Between the trimmed V and J ends, which lost 4 bases and 2 bases, there was a span of 12 bases. Germline V gene lookup returns CDR1 MNHNY and CDR2 SVGAGI (reference sequence). This CDR3 reads CASSSKSFGNQPQHF. The DNA of the CDR3 is TGTGCCAGCAGTTCTAAGAGTTTTGGCAATCAGCCCCAGCATTTT.

This sequence joins TRBV6-2 or TRBV6-3 and TRBJ1-1; TRBD1 aligns across 8 bases. From germline, CDR1 is MNHEY and CDR2 SVGEGT. J lost 6 bases, V lost 6 bases, and 3 bases had no gene match. The CDR3 covers 12 residues. For the CDR3, the DNA is TGTGCCAGCAGCCCGACAGGGGCTGAAGCTTTCTTT. The encoded protein is CASSPTGAEAFF.

V gene TRBV6-1 combines with J gene TRBJ1-5; 7 bases agree with TRBD1. The CDR3 contains 16 residues. Germline loops: CDR1 MNHNS, CDR2 SASEGT. V dropped 4 bases and J dropped 1; count of bases not matched to a gene: 7. The CDR3 sequence: CASSVAMDRSNQPQHF. The CDR3 nucleotides are TGTGCCAGCAGTGTAGCAATGGACAGGAGCAATCAGCCCCAGCATTTT.

This chain joins TRBV18 and TRBJ1-5; 10 nucleotides match TRBD1. The CDR3 has 14 amino acids. Per the germline V gene, CDR1 is KGHSH and CDR2 is LQKENI. The V gene end was trimmed by 5 bases and the J gene end by 6 bases; junction bases not matched to a gene: 4. Here the CDR3 DNA reads TGTGCCAGCTCAGCAAGACAGGGGGCTCAGCCCCAGCATTTT. This translates into CASSARQGAQPQHF.

This clone was detected once. The CDR3 protein is CATTRGDSGSQPQHF. The CDR3 coding sequence is TGTGCCACGACTAGAGGGGACAGTGGAAGTCAGCCCCAGCATTTT. The J gene is TRBJ1-5, the V gene TRBV15; 7 positions agree with TRBD1. There are 15 residues in the CDR3. With 9 bases clipped from V and 6 bases from J, the junction kept 14 bases outside the gene matches. The germline gives CDR1 LNHNV, CDR2 YYDKDF (reference sequence). Full variable domain (outside the CDR3, taken from reference TRBV15 and TRBJ1-5): DAMVIQNPRYQVTQFGKPVTLSCSQTLNHNVMYWYQQKSSQAPKLLFHYYDKDFNNEADTPDNFQSRRPNTSFCFLDIRSPGLGDTAMYLCATTRGDSGSQPQHFGDGTRLSIL.

This clone showed up just a few times. The V call is TRBV28, the J call TRBJ2-1; maybe TRBD2 (6 bases). Germline CDR1 MDHEN, CDR2 SYDVKM. V gave up 8 bases and J gave up 8 bases, with 19 bases separating them. CDR3 length: 14 residues. CDR3 DNA sequence: TGTGCCAGCGCCGGTGTGGGGGGTTCGGATGAGCAGTTCTTC. Its translation is CASAGVGGSDEQFF.

This rearrangement joins TRBV7-9 to TRBJ2-2, with 11 bases identical to TRBD2. With V trimmed by 0 bases and J by 4 bases, 7 bases remained unmatched. The CDR3 has 18 residues. CDR1 is SEHNR, CDR2 FQNEAQ, per germline (reference sequence). DNA of the CDR3: TGTGCCAGCAGCTTAGCCCGGACTAGCGGGTTTAGCACCGGGGAGCTGTTTTTT. Amino acid sequence: CASSLARTSGFSTGELFF.

The chain couples TRBV10-3 to TRBJ2-6; D is uncertain. Germline V lookup: CDR1 ENHRY, CDR2 SYGVKD. V shed 5 bases and J shed 3 bases, with 17 bases lying between them. The CDR3 totals 17 residues. CDR3 sequence: CAISLQDTGDGANVLTF. The CDR3 DNA sequence: TGTGCCATCAGTCTCCAGGATACCGGCGATGGGGCCAACGTCCTGACTTTC.

This clone was seen only once. The chain combines TRBV5-1 with TRBJ2-1; 8 bases match TRBD2. Germline V gene sequence: CDR1 SGHRS, CDR2 YFSETQ. The CDR3 runs 16 residues. J was trimmed by 4 bases and V by 1 base; bases with no gene match: 7. The CDR3: CASSLLTGGLYNEQFF. Written as DNA, the CDR3 is TGCGCCAGCAGCTTGCTAACGGGGGGGCTTTACAATGAGCAGTTCTTC.